This T cell receptor (beta chain) was obtained from a study of a mutant IDH1 vaccine in newly diagnosed glioma. Background on the study: Vaccine administration was initiated 4-6 weeks following radiotherapy alone, or with temozolomide cycles. Whole-study results and caveats: Immune responses induced by the vaccine were seen in roughly 93% of patients, spanning multiple MHC alleles.

A remark on this clone: Antigen specificity is unknown.

Some clones are missing from TCRdb's copy, which holds only in-frame ones; the method was immunoSEQ multiplex PCR. This table has 57,000 or so clones, 84% appearing once. The CDR3 is 18 amino acids. Germline V lookup: CDR1 LGHNA, CDR2 YNFKEQ. Trimming cost V 0 bases and J 9 bases; bases outside gene matches: 10. Specified time point: week 11, during vaccination. Topical imiquimod was applied with each vaccine dose, which held 300 ug of mutant IDH1 20-mer peptide. The receptor comes from a man in his thirties or forties with glioma. The chain links TRBV4-2 to TRBJ2-1; 14 nucleotides align to TRBD2. This specimen consisted of PBMCs, obtained from a glioma patient whose treatment included an IDH1 peptide vaccine. The CDR3 loop reads CASSQDLVTSGRGGEQFF. The CDR3 region has the DNA TGTGCCAGCAGCCAAGATCTGGTGACTAGCGGGAGGGGTGGTGAGCAGTTCTTC.